There are many counts of the clone carrying this T cell receptor beta chain. Trimming left V 1 base short and J 5 bases short, with 6 bases between. Per the germline V gene, CDR1 is SGHVS and CDR2 is FQNEAQ. The CDR3 totals 13 residues. This entry comes from a study of neurological immune-mediated disorders. TCRdb reprocessed the 5' RACE reads with MiXCR, giving one entry per CDR3 protein. Of tens of thousands of distinct CDR3 sequences in the sample, roughly 4.1% were seen once. The chain links TRBV7-8 to TRBJ1-5; D gene uncertain. This sequence was found in an older woman with multiple sclerosis. The material sequenced was PBMCs. CDR3 sequence: CASSLERDQPQHF. The DNA of the CDR3 is TGTGCCAGCAGCTTAGAAAGGGATCAGCCCCAGCATTTT.